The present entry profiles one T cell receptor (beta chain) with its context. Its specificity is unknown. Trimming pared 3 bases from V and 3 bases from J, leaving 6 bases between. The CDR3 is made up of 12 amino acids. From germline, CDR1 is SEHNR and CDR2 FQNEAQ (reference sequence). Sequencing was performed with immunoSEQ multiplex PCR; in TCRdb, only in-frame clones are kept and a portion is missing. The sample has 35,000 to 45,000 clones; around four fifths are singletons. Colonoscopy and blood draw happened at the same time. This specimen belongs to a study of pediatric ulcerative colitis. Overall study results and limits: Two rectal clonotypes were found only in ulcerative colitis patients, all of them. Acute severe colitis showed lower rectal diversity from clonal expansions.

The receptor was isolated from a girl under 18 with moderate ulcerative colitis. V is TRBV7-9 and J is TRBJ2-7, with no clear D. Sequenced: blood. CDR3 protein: CASSLANYEQYF. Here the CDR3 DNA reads TGTGCCAGCAGCTTGGCAAACTACGAGCAGTACTTC.